This TCR beta chain appears in the sequencing data of a study of patients and donors after allogeneic stem cell transplantation. This clonotype came up a few times. Trimming removed 6 bases from V and 2 bases from J; junction bases left unmatched: 4. The CDR3 is 14 residues long. Germline CDR1 reads MNHEY; CDR2 reads SMNVEV (reference sequence). TCRdb redid the calling of the RT-PCR reads with MiXCR, one entry per CDR3 protein. The data show some 880,000 distinct CDR3 sequences, approximately 19% seen once. This rearrangement joins TRBV27 to TRBJ2-1, with TRBD1 identical over 7 bases. The origin of this receptor is a human donor who was either an allogeneic HSCT recipient or a stem cell or donor lymphocyte infusion donor (not recorded which). It is not recorded whose cells these are; they may come from a transplant donor. The sample was blood, either unsorted or a sorted T cell fraction (not recorded which). The CDR3, as DNA: TGTGCCAGCAGCTATCAGGGGGCCTACAATGAGCAGTTCTTC. It translates to CASSYQGAYNEQFF.